This TCR beta chain was identified during a study of blood T cell repertoires in COVID-19. Germline values: CDR1 MNHEY, CDR2 SMNVEV (reference sequence). CDR3 length: 15 residues. Trimming removed 6 bases from V and 4 bases from J, with 16 bases in between. Under the authors' procedure: Amplified reference gene primers provided the basis for estimating nucleated cell counts. The protocol was immunoSEQ multiplex PCR, while the TCRdb copy is restricted to in-frame clones and leaves out a portion. The DNA was the basis for D and trimming; V, J and clone size are from that table. This table holds 80,000 to 90,000 clones, 70% to 90% found once.

This chain uses TRBV27 with TRBJ1-5; weak D call: TRBD1 (6 bases). This sequence originates from a man aged 60-69 years with acute or convalescent COVID-19. The specimen sequenced was peripheral blood. The CDR3 is CASRGNRVSNQPQHF. In DNA, the CDR3 is TGTGCCAGCAGGGGTAACAGGGTGAGTAATCAGCCCCAGCATTTT.